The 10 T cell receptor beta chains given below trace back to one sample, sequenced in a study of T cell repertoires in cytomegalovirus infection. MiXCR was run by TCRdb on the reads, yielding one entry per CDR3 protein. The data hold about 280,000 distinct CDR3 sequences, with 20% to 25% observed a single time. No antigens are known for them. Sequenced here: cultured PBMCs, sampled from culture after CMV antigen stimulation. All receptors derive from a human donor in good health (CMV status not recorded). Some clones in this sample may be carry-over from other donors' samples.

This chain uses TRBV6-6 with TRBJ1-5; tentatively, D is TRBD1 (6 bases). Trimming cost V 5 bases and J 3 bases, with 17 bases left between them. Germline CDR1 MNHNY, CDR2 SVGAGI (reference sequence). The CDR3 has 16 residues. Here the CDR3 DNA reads TGTGCCAGCAGTCCCCGAGGGGGGGGCATCAATCAGCCCCAGCATTTT. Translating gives CASSPRGGGINQPQHF.

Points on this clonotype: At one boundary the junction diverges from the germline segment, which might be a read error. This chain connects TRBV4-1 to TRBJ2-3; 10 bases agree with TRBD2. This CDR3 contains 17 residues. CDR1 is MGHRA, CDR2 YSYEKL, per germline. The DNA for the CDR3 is TGCGCCAGCAGTCCCCTAACTAGCGGGAAGATCACACATACGCAGTATTTT. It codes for CASSPLTSGKITHTQYF.

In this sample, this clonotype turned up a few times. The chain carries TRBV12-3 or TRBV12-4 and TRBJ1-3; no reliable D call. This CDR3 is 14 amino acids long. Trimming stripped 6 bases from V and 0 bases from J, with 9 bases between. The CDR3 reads CASSNSYSGNTIYF. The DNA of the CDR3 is TGTGCCAGCAGCAATTCGTACTCTGGAAACACCATATATTTT.

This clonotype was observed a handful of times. CDR3 coding DNA: TGTGCCGTTTGGGGGGAACCCTACGAGCAGTACTTC. Translating gives CAVWGEPYEQYF. The chain employs TRBV10-3 and TRBJ2-7; possible D gene TRBD2, 6 bases. In germline, CDR1 is ENHRY, CDR2 SYGVKD. The V end lost 11 bases, the J end lost 2 bases, and 13 bases lay between the germline ends. The CDR3 length is 12 residues.

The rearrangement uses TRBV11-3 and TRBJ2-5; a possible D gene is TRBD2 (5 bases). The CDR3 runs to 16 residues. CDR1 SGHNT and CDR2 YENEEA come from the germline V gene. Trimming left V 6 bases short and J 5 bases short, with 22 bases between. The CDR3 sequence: CASSHLSGSPSETQYF. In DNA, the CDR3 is TGTGCCAGCAGTCACTTGTCGGGGAGCCCCTCGGAGACCCAGTACTTC.

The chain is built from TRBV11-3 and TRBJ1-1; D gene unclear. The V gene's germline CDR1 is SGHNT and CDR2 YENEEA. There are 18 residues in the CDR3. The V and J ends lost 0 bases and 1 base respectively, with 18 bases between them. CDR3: CASSLDGASRTTNTEAFF. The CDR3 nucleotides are TGTGCCAGCAGCTTAGATGGCGCCAGCCGTACTACGAACACTGAAGCTTTCTTT.

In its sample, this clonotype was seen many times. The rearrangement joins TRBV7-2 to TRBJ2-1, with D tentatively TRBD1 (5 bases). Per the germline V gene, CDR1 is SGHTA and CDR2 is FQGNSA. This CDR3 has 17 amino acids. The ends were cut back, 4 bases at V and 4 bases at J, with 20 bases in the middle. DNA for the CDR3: TGTGCCAGCAGCTCGAGAAAGGGGCTTTTAGGATACAATGAGCAGTTCTTC. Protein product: CASSSRKGLLGYNEQFF.

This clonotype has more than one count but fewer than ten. This CDR3 reads CASSEVGEEPQHF. The CDR3 nucleotides read TGTGCCAGCAGTGAAGTTGGCGAAGAGCCCCAGCATTTT. The chain carries TRBV6-1 and TRBJ1-5; no firm D call. CDR1 and CDR2 from the germline V gene are MNHNS and SASEGT. Trimming removed 1 base at V and 8 bases at J, with 9 bases between. The CDR3 covers 13 residues.

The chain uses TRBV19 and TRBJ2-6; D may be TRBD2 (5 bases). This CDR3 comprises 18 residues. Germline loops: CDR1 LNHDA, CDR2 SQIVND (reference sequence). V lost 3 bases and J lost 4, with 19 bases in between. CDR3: CASSIFRWGEAGANVLTF. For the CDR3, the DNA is TGTGCCAGTAGTATCTTTAGGTGGGGAGAAGCAGGGGCCAACGTCCTGACTTTC.

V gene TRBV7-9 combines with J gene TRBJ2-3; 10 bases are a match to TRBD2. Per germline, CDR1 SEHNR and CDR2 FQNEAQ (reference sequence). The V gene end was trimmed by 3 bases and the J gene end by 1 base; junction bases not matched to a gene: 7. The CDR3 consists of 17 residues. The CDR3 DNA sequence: TGTGCCAGCAGCTTCTTAGCGGGAGGAGGCGGCACAGATACGCAGTATTTT. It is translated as CASSFLAGGGGTDTQYF.